These 31 T cell receptor beta chains originate from one sample sequenced in a study of blood T cell repertoires in COVID-19. TCRdb keeps only in-frame clones here, not all; method: immunoSEQ multiplex PCR. This table has more than 300,000 clones, nearly 90% appearing once. The source material was peripheral blood. Receptor source: a woman aged 40 to 50 with COVID-19, enrolled during active disease.

This sequence joins TRBV7-2 and TRBJ2-7; the D gene is possibly TRBD2 (5 bases). This CDR3 region has 14 residues. V lost 1 base to trimming and J lost 3 bases, with 10 bases between them. CDR1 is SGHTA, CDR2 FQGNSA, per germline. Here the CDR3 DNA reads TGTGCCAGCAGCTTAGTAGCGACCGGCTACGAGCAGTACTTC. It yields the protein CASSLVATGYEQYF.

The chain joins TRBV19 to TRBJ2-7, with 9 bases aligning to TRBD1. Germline-derived CDR1 and CDR2 are LNHDA and SQIVND (reference sequence). This CDR3 is built from 14 residues. V shed 6 bases, J shed 2 bases, and the junction held 5 bases outside the gene matches. CDR3 region: CASSLGQGAYEQYF. The CDR3 region has the DNA TGTGCCAGTAGCCTGGGACAGGGCGCCTACGAGCAGTACTTC.

The chain combines TRBV4-1 with TRBJ2-7, with D perhaps matching TRBD1 (5 bases). Germline CDR1 reads MGHRA; CDR2 reads YSYEKL. This CDR3 comprises 15 residues. V was shortened by 0 bases and J by 2 bases, with 11 bases between the two germline ends. The CDR3 is CASSQEAGLPYEQYF. The DNA for the CDR3 is TGCGCCAGCAGCCAAGAAGCAGGGCTTCCCTACGAGCAGTACTTC.

The V and J genes are TRBV30 and TRBJ1-1; D uncertain. The V and J ends lost 0 bases and 5 bases respectively, with 10 bases between them. Germline-derived CDR1 and CDR2 are GTSNPN and SVGIG (reference sequence). The CDR3 loop spans 13 amino acids. CDR3 bases: TGTGCCTGGAGTGTATCCGCGGGGACTGAAGCTTTCTTT. It yields the protein CAWSVSAGTEAFF.

J is TRBJ1-2 and V is TRBV4-3, with a weak D call TRBD1 (5 bases). CDR1 is LGHNA and CDR2 is YSLEER in the germline V gene. This CDR3 has 15 amino acids. V lost 0 bases and J 3 bases, leaving 11 bases between the germline ends. Here the CDR3 reads CASSQESAGDYGYTF. The CDR3 DNA reads TGCGCCAGCAGCCAAGAGTCAGCGGGGGACTATGGCTACACCTTC.

The chain combines TRBV27 with TRBJ1-1, with 7 positions matching TRBD1. CDR3 length: 15 amino acids. CDR1 and CDR2 (germline): MNHEY, SMNVEV (reference sequence). Trimming took 5 bases from V and 2 from J; bases not matched to a gene: 8. The CDR3 loop is CASSQRDSLNTEAFF. CDR3 bases: TGTGCCAGCAGTCAAAGGGACAGCCTTAACACTGAAGCTTTCTTT.

This chain connects TRBV19 to TRBJ1-1, with 7 bases lining up with TRBD1. CDR1 LNHDA and CDR2 SQIVND come from the germline V gene (reference sequence). The V gene end was trimmed by 3 bases and the J gene end by 3 bases; junction bases not matched to a gene: 7. CDR3 length: 15 amino acids. The CDR3 DNA reads as TGTGCCAGTAGTATTTTAGGGGGCCGGGACACTGAAGCTTTCTTT. Protein sequence: CASSILGGRDTEAFF. Using reference TRBV19 and TRBJ1-1 for the parts outside the CDR3, the full variable domain is DGGITQSPKYLFRKEGQNVTLSCEQNLNHDAMYWYRQDPGQGLRLIYYSQIVNDFQKGDIAEGYSVSREKKESFPLTVTSAQKNPTAFYLCASSILGGRDTEAFFGQGTRLTVV.

The CDR3 DNA follows: TGTGCCAGCAGTCCCGTGCGGCAGGGAAGTCAGCCCCAGCATTTT. Its protein product is CASSPVRQGSQPQHF. The genes are TRBV28 and TRBJ1-5; D may be TRBD1 (5 bases). Trimming shortened V by 5 bases and J by 6 bases, and 17 bases separated the two germline ends. This CDR3 has 15 amino acids. Looked up from germline, CDR1 is MDHEN and CDR2 is SYDVKM.

This clone has only one observation. The genes are TRBV19 and TRBJ1-4; D ambiguous. The CDR3 length is 13 residues. Trimming removed 6 bases from V and 8 bases from J, with 13 bases in between. The germline gives CDR1 LNHDA, CDR2 SQIVND (reference sequence). The chain's CDR3 is CASSPGIREKLFF. The CDR3 DNA reads TGTGCCAGTAGCCCGGGAATTAGAGAAAAACTGTTTTTT.

The rearrangement links TRBV4-3 to TRBJ2-5; 9 nucleotides agree with TRBD2. The J segment lost 3 bases and the V segment lost 2 bases, leaving 1 base of the junction unmatched. Germline V lookup: CDR1 LGHNA, CDR2 YSLEER. The CDR3 runs 14 residues. DNA for the CDR3: TGCGCCAGCAGCCAACTAGCGGGGAAAGAGACCCAGTACTTC. This encodes CASSQLAGKETQYF.

The rearrangement links TRBV11-2 to TRBJ2-1, with D perhaps matching TRBD1 (5 bases). Trimming shortened V by 6 bases and J by 7 bases, and 22 bases separated the two germline ends. The CDR3 totals 16 residues. Germline V gene sequence: CDR1 SGHAT, CDR2 FQNNGV. CDR3 sequence: CASSYRRVYPGNEQFF. For the CDR3, the DNA is TGTGCCAGCAGTTACCGCAGGGTCTACCCCGGGAATGAGCAGTTCTTC.

The rearrangement joins TRBV7-9 to TRBJ2-3; 10 nucleotides line up with TRBD1. The germline CDR1 and CDR2 sequences are SEHNR and FQNEAQ (reference sequence). V gave up 5 bases and J gave up 3 bases; unmatched junction bases: 5. The CDR3 runs to 15 residues. The CDR3 region is CASSPGQGSTDTQYF. The CDR3 DNA is TGTGCCAGCAGCCCGGGACAGGGGAGTACAGATACGCAGTATTTT.

The gene calls are TRBV7-9 and TRBJ2-1; 9 nucleotides agree with TRBD2. Germline lookup yields CDR1 SEHNR and CDR2 FQNEAQ (reference sequence). CDR3 size: 15 residues. V lost 3 bases to trimming and J lost 7 bases; unmatched junction nucleotides: 7. In DNA form, the CDR3 reads TGTGCCAGCAGCTTCGGCGGGGGGGCTAAGAATGAGCAGTTCTTC. The encoded protein is CASSFGGGAKNEQFF.

The chain combines TRBV28 with TRBJ1-3; TRBD1 aligns across 7 bases. Germline assignment: CDR1 MDHEN and CDR2 SYDVKM. This CDR3 comprises 15 residues. Trimming cost V 6 bases and J 2 bases; bases outside gene matches: 7. CDR3 sequence reads: CASRGLRGPGNTIYF. The CDR3 DNA follows: TGTGCCAGCAGGGGCTTGAGGGGGCCTGGAAACACCATATATTTT.

The rearrangement joins TRBV6-5 to TRBJ2-2; D call uncertain. CDR3 length equals 13 residues. Germline V CDR1 and CDR2: MNHEY, SVGAGI. Trimming took off 5 bases at V and 5 bases at J, with 9 bases between the two ends. DNA of the CDR3: TGTGCCAGCAGTCACCCAGGTACCGGGGAGCTGTTTTTT. This sequence encodes CASSHPGTGELFF.

The CDR3, as DNA: TGTGCCAGCCGCCCAGGGCTCGTCTATGGCTACACCTTC. This gives the protein CASRPGLVYGYTF. The rearrangement links TRBV6-5 to TRBJ1-2; TRBD1 is a possible D gene (5 bases). Germline V gene sequence: CDR1 MNHEY, CDR2 SVGAGI. Between the trimmed V and J ends, which lost 8 bases and 4 bases, there was a span of 14 bases. The CDR3 totals 13 residues.

The chain recombines TRBV7-6 with TRBJ1-1; D gene unclear. Looked up from germline, CDR1 is SGHVS and CDR2 is FNYEAQ. V lost 1 base and J lost 0, with 9 bases in between. There are 15 residues in the CDR3. CDR3 loop: CASSLVAELNTEAFF. CDR3 DNA: TGTGCCAGCAGCTTAGTCGCGGAATTGAACACTGAAGCTTTCTTT.

CDR3 bases: TGTGCCTGGAGTGTACCCACAGGGGCTGCCTCCCCCACAGATACGCAGTATTTT. It codes for CAWSVPTGAASPTDTQYF. This rearrangement joins TRBV30 to TRBJ2-3, with 7 bases that match TRBD1. The J segment lost 2 bases and the V segment lost 0 bases, leaving 14 bases of the junction unmatched. The CDR3 has 18 residues. Germline CDR1 GTSNPN, CDR2 SVGIG (reference sequence).

The chain uses TRBV6-5 and TRBJ2-7; no clear D gene. Trimming shortened V by 0 bases and J by 7 bases, and 19 bases separated the two germline ends. This CDR3 comprises 16 residues. Germline V CDR1 and CDR2: MNHEY, SVGAGI. In DNA form, the CDR3 reads TGTGCCAGCAGTTACTCGGCAGGAAAGGTCTGGGTGGAGCAGTACTTC. Translation: CASSYSAGKVWVEQYF.

The gene calls are TRBV27 and TRBJ2-5, with 8 nucleotides matching TRBD2. The V and J ends lost 6 bases and 4 bases, in that order; junction bases with no gene match: 4. CDR1 MNHEY and CDR2 SMNVEV come from the germline V gene (reference sequence). The CDR3 length is 13 residues. The CDR3, as DNA: TGTGCCAGCAGAAGAGCGGGAGCAGAGACCCAGTACTTC. It translates to CASRRAGAETQYF.

The chain has TRBV6-2 or TRBV6-3 and TRBJ1-2; D perhaps matches TRBD1 (6 bases). With 3 bases removed from V and 5 bases from J, the gap between germline ends came to 13 bases. The length of the CDR3 is 14 residues. CDR1 is MNHEY and CDR2 is SVGEGT in the germline V gene. DNA of the CDR3: TGTGCCAGCAGTTATCCTCCAGGGGAGTATGGCTACACCTTC. Its protein product is CASSYPPGEYGYTF.

The CDR3 here is CASSVLAGGDEQYF. The CDR3 DNA reads TGTGCCAGCAGCGTACTAGCGGGGGGTGACGAGCAGTACTTC. The gene calls are TRBV7-9 and TRBJ2-7, with 12 positions matching TRBD2. This CDR3 spans 14 amino acids. The germline V gene encodes CDR1 SEHNR and CDR2 FQNEAQ (reference sequence). The J segment lost 5 bases and the V segment lost 5 bases, leaving 4 bases of the junction unmatched.

On this clone itself: No DNA is shown, since the ends of the CDR3 on it are uncertain; the CDR3 is the one TCRdb lists. This rearrangement joins TRBV1 to TRBJ1-1; the table's D call of TRBD1 was not tested on the DNA. TRBV1 is classified as a pseudogene. The CDR3 spans 17 amino acids, including both terminal residues. The CDR3 is CTSSPGTVGQGISEAFF.

The CDR3 reads CASSVLLRGTEAFF. CDR3 coding DNA: TGTGCCAGCAGCGTACTCCTCAGAGGCACTGAAGCTTTCTTT. The chain uses TRBV11-2 and TRBJ1-1, with D hard to call. Germline V lookup: CDR1 SGHAT, CDR2 FQNNGV. V lost 5 bases to trimming and J lost 4 bases, with 14 bases between them. The CDR3 loop spans 14 amino acids. The variable domain in full, completed from reference TRBV11-2 and TRBJ1-1, reads EAGVAQSPRYKIIEKRQSVAFWCNPISGHATLYWYQQILGQGPKLLIQFQNNGVVDDSQLPKDRFSAERLKGVDSTLKIQPAKLEDSAVYLCASSVLLRGTEAFFGQGTRLTVV.

The chain recombines TRBV30 with TRBJ2-7; perhaps TRBD2 as D (6 bases). V was cut by 8 bases and J by 6 bases, with 23 bases left in between. CDR3 length: 14 residues. CDR1 is GTSNPN, CDR2 SVGIG, per germline (reference sequence). DNA of the CDR3: TGTGCCATCCAAAGACGGGACTTCGATCTCGAGCAGTACTTC. It encodes CAIQRRDFDLEQYF.

V and J are TRBV6-5 and TRBJ1-1, with D hard to call. V lost 0 bases and J 5 bases, leaving 13 bases between the germline ends. Germline V CDR1 and CDR2: MNHEY, SVGAGI. This CDR3 comprises 15 residues. The CDR3 loop reads CASSYSKRSGTEAFF. Written as DNA, the CDR3 is TGTGCCAGCAGTTACTCAAAAAGGAGTGGAACTGAAGCTTTCTTT.

This clone was seen a handful of times. The chain links TRBV27 to TRBJ2-7; D perhaps matches TRBD1 (5 bases). This CDR3 contains 13 residues. Germline values: CDR1 MNHEY, CDR2 SMNVEV (reference sequence). Deletions cut 6 bases from V and 9 bases from J, with 18 bases between. The CDR3 loop is CASRWRTSRGQYF. The CDR3 region has the DNA TGTGCCAGCAGATGGCGGACCTCAAGGGGGCAGTACTTC.

This chain joins TRBV2 and TRBJ2-4; no clear D gene. Germline V lookup: CDR1 SNHLY, CDR2 FYNNEI. Trimming stripped 7 bases from V and 1 base from J, with 11 bases between. The CDR3 is made up of 14 amino acids. In DNA, the CDR3 is TGTGCCAGCACCCTATTCCCGGCCAAAAACATTCAGTACTTC. Protein sequence: CASTLFPAKNIQYF.

This clone turned up a few times. The chain combines TRBV2 with TRBJ2-1; no reliable D call. Germline CDR1 is SNHLY and CDR2 is FYNNEI. V lost 7 bases and J lost 0, with 10 bases in between. This CDR3 is built from 14 residues. CDR3 sequence: CASTAYSSYNEQFF. In DNA, the CDR3 is TGTGCCAGCACTGCTTACTCCTCCTACAATGAGCAGTTCTTC. Using reference TRBV2 and TRBJ2-1 for the parts outside the CDR3, the full variable domain is EPEVTQTPSHQVTQMGQEVILRCVPISNHLYFYWYRQILGQKVEFLVSFYNNEISEKSEIFDDQFSVERPDGSNFTLKIRSTKLEDSAMYFCASTAYSSYNEQFFGPGTRLTVL.

The CDR3 DNA follows: TGTGCCAGCAGCGCCAGGGGGCCTCTACGGGAGACCCAGTACTTC. It specifies CASSARGPLRETQYF. The chain uses TRBV6-5 and TRBJ2-5, with TRBD1 matching over 8 bases. Germline V gene sequence: CDR1 MNHEY, CDR2 SVGAGI. The CDR3 has 15 residues. V trimming: 6 bases; J trimming: 5 bases; junction bases outside the gene matches: 11.

J is TRBJ1-2 and V is TRBV5-1; 8 bases map to TRBD1. V was clipped by 0 bases and J by 8 bases; unmatched bases: 12. The CDR3 totals 16 residues. CDR1 is SGHRS and CDR2 is YFSETQ in the germline V gene. The CDR3 DNA reads as TGCGCCAGCAGCTTGGTGGCCCCTCAGGGGGCGGGCGGCTACACCTTC. This sequence encodes CASSLVAPQGAGGYTF.